This is a list of T cell receptor beta chains from one sample in a study of CD8+ T cells in alopecia areata. Only in-frame clones appear in the TCRdb table, and some are missing; sequencing was by immunoSEQ multiplex PCR. Of over 9,000 clones listed, 67% are singletons. Sequencing was done on a sample of skin. Receptors were obtained from a human donor with alopecia areata. Each CDR3 is given with its conserved first and last residue. The D gene is left open where the match is weak. Only some rows state a clone size, as once, few, many or a class for expanded clones.

DNA,CDR3,D,J,V,size
TGTGCCAGCAGCTTTGGGACTAGCGGGATGTCCGGGGAGCTGTTTTTT,CASSFGTSGMSGELFF,TRBD2,TRBJ2-2,TRBV11-3,NA
TGTGCCAGCAGCGGAAGCGATGGGTGGACCCAGTACTTC,CASSGSDGWTQYF,NA,TRBJ2-5,TRBV7-2,few
TGTGCCAGTCGATCGAGGCCTGGGGCCAACGTCCTGACTTTC,CASRSRPGANVLTF,NA,TRBJ2-6,TRBV6-5,few
TGCGCCAGCAGCCCTGCAGGGGCGAGCAATCAGCCCCAGCATTTT,CASSPAGASNQPQHF,NA,TRBJ1-5,TRBV5-1,NA
TGTGCCAGCAGCCGGGACATTAATGAGCAGTTCTTC,CASSRDINEQFF,NA,TRBJ2-1,TRBV7-9,NA
TGTGCCAGCAGTTTCGAAGGCGGACCCCAAGAGACCCAGTACTTC,CASSFEGGPQETQYF,NA,TRBJ2-5,TRBV27,NA
TGTGCCTCAAAGGCACAGGGATCCTCTGGGGCCAACGTCCTGACTTTC,CASKAQGSSGANVLTF,NA,TRBJ2-6,TRBV13,NA
TGTGCCAGTAGGACAGGGGGCAAGGTCGACGAGCAGTACTTC,CASRTGGKVDEQYF,TRBD1,TRBJ2-7,TRBV6-5,NA
TGCGCCAGCAGCCAAGAAGGGGAGACCCAGTACTTC,CASSQEGETQYF,NA,TRBJ2-5,TRBV4-1,NA
TGTGCCAGCAGCGTAGACCAGGGGGTATACACAGATACGCAGTATTTT,CASSVDQGVYTDTQYF,TRBD1,TRBJ2-3,TRBV9,NA
TGCACCAGCAGCTCAACCTCGAACTATGGCTACACCTTC,CTSSSTSNYGYTF,NA,TRBJ1-2,TRBV10-2,NA
TGTGCCAGCAGTTATAAGATTAAGCGGGAGGGCAGCACAGATACGCAGTATTTT,CASSYKIKREGSTDTQYF,TRBD2,TRBJ2-3,TRBV28,NA
TGTGCCAGCAGCCCTGGAGGGGGAAACACCATATATTTT,CASSPGGGNTIYF,NA,TRBJ1-3,TRBV7-2,NA
TGTGCCAGCAGTCTAGCGGACAGAGGATGGACCCAGTACTTC,CASSLADRGWTQYF,NA,TRBJ2-5,TRBV28,NA
TGTGCCAGCAGCGCCGCAAGGAGATACTACAATGAGCAGTTCTTC,CASSAARRYYNEQFF,NA,TRBJ2-1,TRBV13,NA
TGTGCCAGTAGTGCTTCTGACAGGGGGCTTTACAATGAGCAGTTCTTC,CASSASDRGLYNEQFF,TRBD1,TRBJ2-1,TRBV19,once
TGTGCCAGCTCACCCCCCAGCACAGATACGCAGTATTTT,CASSPPSTDTQYF,NA,TRBJ2-3,TRBV18,few
TGTGCCAGCTCACCAACAGGGGGCTGGTTTCAGCCCCAGCATTTT,CASSPTGGWFQPQHF,TRBD1,TRBJ1-5,TRBV18,NA
TGCGCCAGCAGCCCGACAGGGGGCACCGGGGAGCTGTTTTTT,CASSPTGGTGELFF,TRBD1,TRBJ2-2,TRBV5-1,NA
TGCGCCAGCAGCCCGGTGGGGGGGCCTACGTATGCGAAGTACTTC,CASSPVGGPTYAKYF,NA,TRBJ2-7,TRBV5-1,NA
TGTGCCAGCAGCTTGGGACTAGCGAACGAGCAGTACTTC,CASSLGLANEQYF,TRBD2,TRBJ2-7,TRBV7-9,NA
TGTGCCAGCAGCTTAAGCGGGAGCTCCTACGAGCAGTACTTC,CASSLSGSSYEQYF,TRBD2,TRBJ2-7,TRBV7-2,NA
TGCGCCAGCAGCTATACGGCCGCCGCCATTGAAGCTTTCTTT,CASSYTAAAIEAFF,NA,TRBJ1-1,TRBV5-1,NA
TGTGCCAGCAGCCAGGGGGTGAACACTGAAGCTTTCTTT,CASSQGVNTEAFF,NA,TRBJ1-1,TRBV16,NA